This T cell receptor (beta chain) was sequenced for a study of human T cells and chemical hapten exposure. This clonotype was found many times. Regarding time point: patch test 3, about 24 weeks after DPC sensitization. As to treatment: therapeutic diphenylcyclopropenone sensitization with weekly scalp DPC. One entry per CDR3 protein results from TCRdb running MiXCR on the RACE reads. The data hold just under 65,000 distinct CDR3 sequences, with 11% observed a single time. V dropped 4 bases and J dropped 7 bases, with 14 bases sitting between them. The CDR3 totals 15 residues. The germline CDR1 and CDR2 sequences are SGHTA and FQGNSA.

The receptor was derived from a woman under 40 with alopecia areata. Some clones in this sample may be carry-over from other donors' samples. The chain has TRBV7-2 and TRBJ1-6; no reliable D call. Sequencing used whole blood, obtained in connection with sensitization to the hapten diphenylcyclopropenone (DPC). Here the CDR3 reads CASSSRPMGNSPLHF. For the CDR3, the DNA is TGTGCCAGCAGCTCTAGACCGATGGGGAATTCACCCCTCCACTTT.